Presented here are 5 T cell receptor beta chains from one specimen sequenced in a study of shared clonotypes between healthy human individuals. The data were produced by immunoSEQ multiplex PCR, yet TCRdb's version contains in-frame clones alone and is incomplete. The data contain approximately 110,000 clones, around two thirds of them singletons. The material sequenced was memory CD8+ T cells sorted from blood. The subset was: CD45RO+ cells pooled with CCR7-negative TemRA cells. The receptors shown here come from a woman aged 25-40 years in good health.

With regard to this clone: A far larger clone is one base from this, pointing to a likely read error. The CDR3 bases are TGTGCCAGCAGCCGGAAGTACTATGGCTACACCTTC. Its translation: CASSRKYYGYTF. The chain is built from TRBV11-2 and TRBJ1-2; D is undetermined. V was clipped by 5 bases and J by 3 bases, with 7 bases between them. The CDR3 length is 12 residues. In germline, CDR1 is SGHAT, CDR2 FQNNGV.

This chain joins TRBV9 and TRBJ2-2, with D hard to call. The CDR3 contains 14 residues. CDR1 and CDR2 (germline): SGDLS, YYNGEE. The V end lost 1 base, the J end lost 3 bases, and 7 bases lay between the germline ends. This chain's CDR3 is CASSVFWDTGELFF. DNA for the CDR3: TGTGCCAGCAGCGTATTCTGGGACACCGGGGAGCTGTTTTTT.

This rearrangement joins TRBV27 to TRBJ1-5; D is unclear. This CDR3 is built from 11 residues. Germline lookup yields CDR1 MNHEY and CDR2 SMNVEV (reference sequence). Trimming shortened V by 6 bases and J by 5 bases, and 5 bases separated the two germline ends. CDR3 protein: CASRDDQPQHF. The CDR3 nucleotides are TGTGCCAGCAGAGATGATCAGCCCCAGCATTTT.

The CDR3 nucleotides are TGCGCCAGCAGCCAAGAAGTAAGTGACACTGAAGCTTTCTTT. This sequence encodes CASSQEVSDTEAFF. V is TRBV4-1 and J is TRBJ1-1; the D is unclear. The CDR3 contains 14 residues. Trimming stripped 0 bases from V and 3 bases from J, with 8 bases between. Germline loops: CDR1 MGHRA, CDR2 YSYEKL.

The CDR3 sequence: CASSLVRSYGNEKLFF. The DNA for the CDR3 is TGTGCCAGCAGCTTGGTCAGATCCTATGGTAATGAAAAACTGTTTTTT. The rearrangement uses TRBV7-9 and TRBJ1-4; no firm D call. The V and J ends lost 3 bases and 4 bases respectively, with 15 bases between them. The CDR3 sequence is 16 residues long. Germline V lookup: CDR1 SEHNR, CDR2 FQNEAQ (reference sequence).